The clone carrying this T cell receptor (beta chain) came up many times. Its specificity is unknown. The sample comes from a study of response to subunit inactivated influenza vaccine. Regarding the study as a whole: The authors offered the suggestion that each seasonal influenza vaccination recruits few new T cells.

TCRdb redid the calling of the RT-PCR reads with MiXCR, one entry per CDR3 protein. The data contain hundreds of thousands of distinct CDR3 sequences, approximately 7.6% of them seen just once; the ten biggest clones take up about an eighth. This CDR3 is 12 amino acids long. The V gene lost 3 bases and the J gene lost 3 bases, with 5 bases spanning the gap. The sequenced sample was PBMCs from blood, obtained around 25 months after vaccination. This clonotype was sampled from a man aged 50 to 69 who received an inactivated influenza vaccine. The chain links TRBV12-3 or TRBV12-4 to TRBJ1-1; the D is unclear. CDR3 sequence reads: CASSFGHTEAFF. For the CDR3, the DNA is TGTGCCAGCAGTTTTGGACACACTGAAGCTTTCTTT.